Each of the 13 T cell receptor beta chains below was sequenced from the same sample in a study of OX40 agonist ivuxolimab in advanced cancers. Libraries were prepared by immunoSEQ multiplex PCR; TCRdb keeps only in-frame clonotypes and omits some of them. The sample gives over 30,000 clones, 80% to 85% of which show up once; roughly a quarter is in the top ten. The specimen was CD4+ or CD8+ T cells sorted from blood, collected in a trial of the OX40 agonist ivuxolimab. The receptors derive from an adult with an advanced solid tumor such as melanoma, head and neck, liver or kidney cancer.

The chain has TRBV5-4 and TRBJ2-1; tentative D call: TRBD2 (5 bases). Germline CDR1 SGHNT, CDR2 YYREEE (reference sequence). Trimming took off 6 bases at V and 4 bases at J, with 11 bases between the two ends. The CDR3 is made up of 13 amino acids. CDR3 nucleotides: TGTGCCAGCACCCCGTCGGGGTACAATGAGCAGTTCTTC. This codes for CASTPSGYNEQFF. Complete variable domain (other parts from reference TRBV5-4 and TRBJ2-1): ETGVTQSPTHLIKTRGQQVTLRCSSQSGHNTVSWYQQALGQGPQFIFQYYREEENGRGNFPPRFSGLQFPNYSSELNVNALELDDSALYLCASTPSGYNEQFFGPGTRLTVL.

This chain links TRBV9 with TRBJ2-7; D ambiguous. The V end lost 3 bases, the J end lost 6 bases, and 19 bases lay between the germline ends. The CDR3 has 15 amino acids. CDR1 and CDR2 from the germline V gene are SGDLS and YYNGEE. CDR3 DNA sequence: TGTGCCAGCAGCGAGTCGAGCCGCCCCACTACCGAGCAGTACTTC. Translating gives CASSESSRPTTEQYF. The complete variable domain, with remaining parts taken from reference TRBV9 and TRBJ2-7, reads DSGVTQTPKHLITATGQRVTLRCSPRSGDLSVYWYQQSLDQGLQFLIQYYNGEERAKGNILERFSAQQFPDLHSELNLSSLELGDSALYFCASSESSRPTTEQYFGPGTRLTVT.

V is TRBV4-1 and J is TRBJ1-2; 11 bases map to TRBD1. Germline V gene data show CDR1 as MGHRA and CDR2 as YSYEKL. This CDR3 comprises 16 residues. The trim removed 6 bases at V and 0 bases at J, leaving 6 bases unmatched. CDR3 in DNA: TGCGCCAGCAGTCGAACGGGACAGGGGGCTAACTATGGCTACACCTTC. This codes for CASSRTGQGANYGYTF.

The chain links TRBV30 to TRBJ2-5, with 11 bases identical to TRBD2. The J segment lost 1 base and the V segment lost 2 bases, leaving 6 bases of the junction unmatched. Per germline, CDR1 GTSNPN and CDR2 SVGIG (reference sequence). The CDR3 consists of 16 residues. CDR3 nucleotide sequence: TGTGCCTGGAGTACAGGACTAGCGGGCCTCCAAGAGACCCAGTACTTC. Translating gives CAWSTGLAGLQETQYF.

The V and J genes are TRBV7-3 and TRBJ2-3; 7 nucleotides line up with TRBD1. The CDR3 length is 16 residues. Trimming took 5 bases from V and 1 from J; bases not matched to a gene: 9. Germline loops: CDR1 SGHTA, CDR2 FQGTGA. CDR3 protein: CASSPGQPIGTDTQYF. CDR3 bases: TGTGCCAGCAGCCCGGGACAGCCCATCGGCACAGATACGCAGTATTTT.

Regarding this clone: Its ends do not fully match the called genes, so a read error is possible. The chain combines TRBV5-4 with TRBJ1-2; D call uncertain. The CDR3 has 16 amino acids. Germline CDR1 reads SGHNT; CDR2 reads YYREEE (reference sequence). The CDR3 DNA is TGCGCCAGCAGCCCAGTACACGGAGATGCAGGCTATGGCTACACCTTC. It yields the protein CASSPVHGDAGYGYTF.

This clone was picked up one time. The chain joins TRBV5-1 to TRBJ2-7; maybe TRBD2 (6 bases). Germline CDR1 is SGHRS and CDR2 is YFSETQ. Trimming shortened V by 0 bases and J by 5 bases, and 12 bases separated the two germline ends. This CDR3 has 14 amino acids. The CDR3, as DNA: TGCGCCAGCAGCTTGGGTTCAGGCGGGAACGAGCAGTACTTC. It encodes CASSLGSGGNEQYF.

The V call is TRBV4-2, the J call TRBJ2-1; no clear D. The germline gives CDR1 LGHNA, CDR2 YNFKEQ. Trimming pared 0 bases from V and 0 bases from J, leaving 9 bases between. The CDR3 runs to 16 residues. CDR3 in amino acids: CASSQEEPNSYNEQFF. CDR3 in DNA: TGTGCCAGCAGCCAAGAAGAACCAAACTCCTACAATGAGCAGTTCTTC.

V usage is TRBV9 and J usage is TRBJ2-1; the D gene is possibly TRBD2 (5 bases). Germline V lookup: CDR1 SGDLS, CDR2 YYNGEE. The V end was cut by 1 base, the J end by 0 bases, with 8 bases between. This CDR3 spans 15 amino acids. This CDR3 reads CASSVFEGSYNEQFF. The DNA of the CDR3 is TGTGCCAGCAGCGTATTCGAGGGCTCCTACAATGAGCAGTTCTTC. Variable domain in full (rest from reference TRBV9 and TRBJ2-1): DSGVTQTPKHLITATGQRVTLRCSPRSGDLSVYWYQQSLDQGLQFLIQYYNGEERAKGNILERFSAQQFPDLHSELNLSSLELGDSALYFCASSVFEGSYNEQFFGPGTRLTVL.

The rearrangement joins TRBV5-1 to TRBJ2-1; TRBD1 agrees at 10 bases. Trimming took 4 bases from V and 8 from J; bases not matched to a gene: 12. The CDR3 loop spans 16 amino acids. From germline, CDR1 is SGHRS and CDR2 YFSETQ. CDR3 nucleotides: TGCGCCAGCAGCCCCACTCCGGGACAGGGGAGGGATGAGCAGTTCTTC. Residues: CASSPTPGQGRDEQFF.

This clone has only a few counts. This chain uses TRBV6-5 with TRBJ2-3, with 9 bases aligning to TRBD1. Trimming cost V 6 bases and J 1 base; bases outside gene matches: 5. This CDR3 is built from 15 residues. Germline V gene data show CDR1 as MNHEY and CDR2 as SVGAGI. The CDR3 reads CASSRTGEGTDTQYF. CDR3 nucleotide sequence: TGTGCCAGCAGCCGGACAGGGGAAGGCACAGATACGCAGTATTTT.

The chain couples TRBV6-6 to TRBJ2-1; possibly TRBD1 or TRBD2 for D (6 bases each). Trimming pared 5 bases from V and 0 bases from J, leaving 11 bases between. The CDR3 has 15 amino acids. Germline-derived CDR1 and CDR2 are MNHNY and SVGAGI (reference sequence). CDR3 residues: CASSRGPLSYNEQFF. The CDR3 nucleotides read TGTGCCAGCAGTCGGGGGCCCCTCTCCTACAATGAGCAGTTCTTC.

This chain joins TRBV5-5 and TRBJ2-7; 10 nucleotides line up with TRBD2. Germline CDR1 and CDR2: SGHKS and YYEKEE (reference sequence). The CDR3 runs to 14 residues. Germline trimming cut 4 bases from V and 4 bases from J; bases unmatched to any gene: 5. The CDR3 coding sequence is TGTGCCAGCAGCCGGCCTAGCGGGAGTTACGAGCAGTACTTC. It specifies CASSRPSGSYEQYF.